This T cell receptor (beta chain) was sequenced in a study of shared clonotypes between healthy human individuals. The table came from immunoSEQ multiplex PCR; TCRdb's copy has only in-frame clones and leaves some out. The sample yields fewer than 1.8 million clones, less than 99% seen once. V was trimmed by 10 bases and J by 1 base, leaving 10 bases between them. Germline V lookup: CDR1 SEHNR, CDR2 FQNEAQ (reference sequence). This CDR3 comprises 12 residues. All the donors were Caucasian adults who lived in Nashville, Tennessee. This TCR was recovered from a man aged 25-40 years in good health. V and J are TRBV7-9 and TRBJ2-5; D not resolved. Sequenced: naive CD4+ T cells sorted from blood. Subset noted: CD45RA+ positively selected. The CDR3: CATRTTQETQYF. The CDR3 DNA reads as TGTGCCACCAGGACGACCCAAGAGACCCAGTACTTC.